This TCR beta chain was retrieved from a study of shared clonotypes between healthy human individuals. The V gene end was trimmed by 6 bases and the J gene end by 2 bases; junction bases not matched to a gene: 5. This CDR3 comprises 15 residues. Germline-derived CDR1 and CDR2 are SQVTM and ANQGSEA. As to this clone: Its matching antigen is unknown.

Study conclusions and caveats: In having few donors, the study represented limited genetic and exposure-history diversity.

TCRdb's table, derived via immunoSEQ multiplex PCR, lists solely in-frame clones and lacks some. The sample lists 2 million to 3 million clones; approximately 94% were seen once. This TCR came from a man younger than 35 in good health. Some clones in this sample may be carry-over from other donors' samples. The chain combines TRBV29-1 with TRBJ2-3; 13 nucleotides agree with TRBD2. Sequenced input: naive CD4+ T cells from PBMCs. As to subset: CD45RA+ positively selected. CDR3 bases: TGCAGCGTGCAGGGACTAGCGGGACCCACAGATACGCAGTATTTT. As protein: CSVQGLAGPTDTQYF.